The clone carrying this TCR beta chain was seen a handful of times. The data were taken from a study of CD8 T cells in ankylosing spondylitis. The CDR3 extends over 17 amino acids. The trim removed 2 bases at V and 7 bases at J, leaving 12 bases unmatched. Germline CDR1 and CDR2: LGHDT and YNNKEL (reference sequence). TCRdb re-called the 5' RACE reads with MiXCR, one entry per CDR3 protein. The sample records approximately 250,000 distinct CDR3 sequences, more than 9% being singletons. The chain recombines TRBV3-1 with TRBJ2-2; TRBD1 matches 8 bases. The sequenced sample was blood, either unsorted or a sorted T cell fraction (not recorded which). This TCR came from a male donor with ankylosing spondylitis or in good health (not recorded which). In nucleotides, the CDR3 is TGTGCCAGCAGCCAACTCCCCGGACAGGGACGGAACGGGGAGCTGTTTTTT. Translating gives CASSQLPGQGRNGELFF.